This TCR beta chain was retrieved from a study of blood T cell repertoires in COVID-19. The table came from immunoSEQ multiplex PCR; TCRdb's copy has only in-frame clones and leaves some out. The data contain about 180,000 clones, 80% to 90% of them singletons. The germline V gene has CDR1 MNHEY and CDR2 SMNVEV (reference sequence). The CDR3 extends over 14 amino acids. V was trimmed by 6 bases and J by 8 bases, leaving 16 bases between them. V gene TRBV27 combines with J gene TRBJ1-4; D is ambiguous. Input material: peripheral blood. The receptor was derived from a man between 18 and 35 years old who had recovered from COVID-19. The CDR3 here is CASRDLAPGEKLFF. CDR3 DNA: TGTGCCAGCAGGGATCTGGCACCGGGGGAAAAACTGTTTTTT.